The 15 T cell receptor beta chains presented below share a single source sample, sequenced in a study of T cells in tumors after PD-1 blockade. Profiling relied on immunoSEQ multiplex PCR, and the TCRdb table lists in-frame clones only, not all of them. The sample lists 20,000 or so clones; 81% were seen once. The sample in question was PBMCs, obtained after anti-PD-1 therapy. The receptors derive from a human donor with advanced basal cell or squamous cell carcinoma (not recorded which).

The chain carries TRBV27 and TRBJ2-3; TRBD1 might be the D (5 bases). This CDR3 comprises 16 residues. The V end lost 4 bases, the J end lost 0 bases, and 14 bases lay between the germline ends. Germline CDR1 MNHEY, CDR2 SMNVEV (reference sequence). The DNA of the CDR3 is TGTGCCAGCAGTTCCAGGACACAACCGAGCACAGATACGCAGTATTTT. Translation gives CASSSRTQPSTDTQYF.

The CDR3 DNA reads TGTGCCAGCAGCTCCAAGATGAACACTGAAGCTTTCTTT. This sequence encodes CASSSKMNTEAFF. V is TRBV3-1 (or the pseudogene TRBV3-2) and J is TRBJ1-1; D ambiguous. The germline V and J ends were trimmed by 5 bases and 0 bases, with 7 bases remaining between them. This CDR3 is 13 amino acids long. CDR1 and CDR2 (germline): LGHDT, YNNKEL (reference sequence).

This chain joins TRBV6-5 and TRBJ2-7, with D perhaps matching TRBD1 or TRBD2 (5 bases each). The CDR3 totals 15 residues. Germline V gene lookup returns CDR1 MNHEY and CDR2 SVGAGI. V lost 2 bases and J lost 5, with 16 bases in between. Here the CDR3 DNA reads TGTGCCAGCAGTTACGGAGCCCAGGGAGTCAACGAGCAGTACTTC. It encodes CASSYGAQGVNEQYF.

This clone was detected once. The rearrangement joins TRBV2 to TRBJ2-7; D is perhaps TRBD2 (6 bases). Germline V gene data show CDR1 as SNHLY and CDR2 as FYNNEI. The CDR3 has 14 amino acids. Trimming pared 6 bases from V and 4 bases from J, leaving 16 bases between. CDR3 protein: CASREGGRGYEQYF. In DNA, the CDR3 is TGTGCCAGCAGAGAGGGCGGGCGGGGATACGAGCAGTACTTC.

In DNA form, the CDR3 reads TGCGCCAGCAGCTTGGTGGGTCAGGACTTTAATGAAAAACTGTTTTTT. Translating gives CASSLVGQDFNEKLFF. The chain couples TRBV5-1 to TRBJ1-4; D unresolved. V shed 0 bases and J shed 4 bases, with 13 bases lying between them. There are 16 residues in the CDR3. CDR1 is SGHRS, CDR2 YFSETQ, per germline.

The V and J genes are TRBV5-1 and TRBJ2-3, with D perhaps TRBD1 or TRBD2 (6 bases each). CDR1 and CDR2 (germline): SGHRS, YFSETQ. Trimming stripped 4 bases from V and 4 bases from J, with 16 bases between. The CDR3 covers 15 residues. This chain's CDR3 is CASSRGQGEADTQYF. The CDR3, as DNA: TGCGCCAGCAGCCGGGGGCAGGGAGAGGCAGATACGCAGTATTTT.

The V gene is TRBV4-1, the J gene TRBJ1-1; D is unresolved. The CDR3 totals 16 residues. Germline values: CDR1 MGHRA, CDR2 YSYEKL. Trimming took 4 bases from V and 0 from J, leaving 15 bases between them. DNA for the CDR3: TGCGCCAGCAGCCCCCGGACCGACTCCATGAACACTGAAGCTTTCTTT. Protein product: CASSPRTDSMNTEAFF.

This rearrangement joins TRBV2 to TRBJ2-3; 7 nucleotides line up with TRBD1. The CDR3 totals 14 residues. V was pared by 8 bases and J by 2 bases, with 7 bases of the junction left unmatched. Germline V gene sequence: CDR1 SNHLY, CDR2 FYNNEI. The CDR3 region is CASQGDWNTDTQYF. CDR3 DNA sequence: TGTGCCAGCCAGGGGGATTGGAACACAGATACGCAGTATTTT.

The chain recombines TRBV3-1 (or the pseudogene TRBV3-2) with TRBJ2-5; no firm D call. V dropped 1 base and J dropped 2 bases, with 14 bases sitting between them. The CDR3 sequence is 16 residues long. Germline CDR1 reads LGHDT; CDR2 reads YNNKEL (reference sequence). The CDR3 nucleotides read TGTGCCAGCAGCCAAGGTTTGGGATTGGGTCAAGAGACCCAGTACTTC. Protein product: CASSQGLGLGQETQYF.

The J gene is TRBJ2-5, the V gene TRBV2; D is perhaps TRBD1 (5 bases). Germline-derived CDR1 and CDR2 are SNHLY and FYNNEI. V lost 6 bases and J 1 base, leaving 12 bases between the germline ends. The CDR3 has 14 amino acids. CDR3: CASRGVRIQETQYF. The CDR3 nucleotides read TGTGCCAGCAGAGGGGTCAGGATCCAAGAGACCCAGTACTTC. The full variable domain, completed using reference TRBV2 and TRBJ2-5, is EPEVTQTPSHQVTQMGQEVILRCVPISNHLYFYWYRQILGQKVEFLVSFYNNEISEKSEIFDDQFSVERPDGSNFTLKIRSTKLEDSAMYFCASRGVRIQETQYFGPGTRLLVL.

V usage is TRBV4-1 and J usage is TRBJ1-1; TRBD1 aligns across 8 bases. Germline CDR1 and CDR2: MGHRA and YSYEKL. J gave up 4 bases and V 3 bases, and 7 bases lay outside the gene matches. The CDR3 sequence is 15 residues long. CDR3 amino acids: CASSQDDRGITEAFF. As DNA, the CDR3 is TGCGCCAGCAGCCAGGATGACAGGGGAATCACTGAAGCTTTCTTT.

A few counts support this clone. The chain links TRBV7-3 to TRBJ2-3, with a weak D call TRBD1 (5 bases). Looked up from germline, CDR1 is SGHTA and CDR2 is FQGTGA. The V end was cut by 5 bases, the J end by 2 bases, with 20 bases between. The CDR3 extends over 17 amino acids. The CDR3 here is CASSPPLGAPNTDTQYF. The CDR3 DNA reads TGTGCCAGCAGCCCACCCCTAGGGGCCCCAAACACAGATACGCAGTATTTT.

The chain joins TRBV5-1 to TRBJ1-1; tentatively, D is TRBD1 (6 bases). V was shortened by 2 bases and J by 0 bases, with 14 bases between the two germline ends. This CDR3 has 16 amino acids. Germline-derived CDR1 and CDR2 are SGHRS and YFSETQ. CDR3 nucleotides: TGCGCCAGCAGCTTAGGGACATACCTGATGAACACTGAAGCTTTCTTT. This encodes CASSLGTYLMNTEAFF.

CDR3 amino acids: CASSQSLDRGNEQYF. The CDR3 bases are TGTGCCAGCAGCCAATCCTTGGACAGGGGGAATGAGCAGTACTTC. This chain uses TRBV16 with TRBJ2-7, with TRBD1 matching over 10 bases. The CDR3 totals 15 residues. Germline loops: CDR1 KGHSY, CDR2 FQNENV. The junction had 6 bases not matched to a gene; V was cut back by 0 bases and J by 7 bases. Complete variable domain (other parts from reference TRBV16 and TRBJ2-7): GEEVAQTPKHLVRGEGQKAKLYCAPIKGHSYVFWYQQVLKNEFKFLISFQNENVFDETGMPKERFSAKCLPNSPCSLEIQATKLEDSAVYFCASSQSLDRGNEQYFGPGTRLTVT.

The chain combines TRBV28 with TRBJ2-7; unclear D gene. The CDR3 consists of 16 residues. V lost 1 base and J 4 bases, leaving 17 bases between the germline ends. Per germline, CDR1 MDHEN and CDR2 SYDVKM. In DNA, the CDR3 is TGTGCCAGCAGTTTATCCTCCGGCCCCGTGGTATACGAGCAGTACTTC. Translation: CASSLSSGPVVYEQYF.